This T cell receptor beta chain comes out of a study of T cells in Graves' hyperthyroidism and ophthalmopathy. Study overall: Peripheral blood sampling occurred at initial diagnosis, before any treatment.

It was 8.5 to 10 ml of fresh peripheral blood that supplied the PBMCs. V lost 0 bases and J lost 2, with 18 bases in between. Germline lookup yields CDR1 SGHTS and CDR2 YDEGEE. CDR3 length equals 18 residues. The source material, RNA transcripts, was used to amplify TCR beta CDR3 regions. With the HTBI primer set, the TCR CDR3 went through a first round of RT-PCR. TCRdb recomputed calls from the multiplex PCR reads with MiXCR, one row per CDR3 protein. Among 500,000 to 600,000 distinct CDR3 sequences listed, over 15% were seen once. For this clonotype: The antigen is not known.

Findings of the study overall: Blood also held most thyroid clonotypes expanded beyond 0.001.

The V call is TRBV5-8, the J call TRBJ1-3; no clear D gene. Source material: blood. This TCR was sampled from a woman aged 18-35 years with Graves' hyperthyroidism. CDR3 region: CASSLAVGPKGTGNTIYF. CDR3 bases: TGTGCCAGCAGCTTGGCCGTCGGACCCAAGGGAACTGGAAACACCATATATTTT.